This T cell receptor beta chain was captured in a study of graft-versus-host responses after intestinal transplantation. Method: immunoSEQ multiplex PCR; TCRdb's copy keeps in-frame clones and lacks some. The data hold under 20,000 clones, with about a third observed a single time. General study points: Ileal or blood samples showed some GvH clones first, and such clones were also found in recipient marrow.

V lost 5 bases and J lost 5, with 12 bases in between. CDR1 and CDR2 from the germline V gene are MNHEY and SVGAGI. The CDR3 loop spans 13 amino acids. This sequence originates from a human patient who was an organ donor for intestinal transplantation. The chain recombines TRBV6-5 with TRBJ1-1; D is unresolved. The material was alloreactive CD4+ T cells from a mixed lymphocyte reaction culture, obtained before transplantation. Subset defined: CFSE-low proliferating T cells sorted from approximately six-day pre-transplant mixed lymphocyte reaction (GvH or HvG direction). The CDR3 region is CASSVNRGTEAFF. The CDR3 DNA reads as TGTGCCAGCAGTGTCAACCGAGGTACTGAAGCTTTCTTT.